This T cell receptor (beta chain) stems from a study of T cell repertoires in cytomegalovirus infection. This clonotype was observed a handful of times. Antigen: not known. Via MiXCR, TCRdb re-called the reads, giving one row per CDR3 protein. The sample gives some 560,000 distinct CDR3 sequences, about 39% of which show up once; roughly 50% is in the top ten. Per the germline V gene, CDR1 is MNHNY and CDR2 is SVGAGI (reference sequence). V lost 0 bases, J lost 1 base, and 6 bases lay in between. There are 14 residues in the CDR3. This specimen was cultured PBMCs, taken from culture after CMV antigen stimulation. The rearrangement uses TRBV6-6 and TRBJ1-1, with D possibly TRBD1 on 5 matching bases. The clonotype originates from a human donor in good health (CMV status not recorded). Some clones in this sample may be carry-over from other donors' samples. CDR3 residues: CASSYSRGNTEAFF. CDR3 coding DNA: TGTGCCAGCAGTTACTCTAGGGGGAACACTGAAGCTTTCTTT.